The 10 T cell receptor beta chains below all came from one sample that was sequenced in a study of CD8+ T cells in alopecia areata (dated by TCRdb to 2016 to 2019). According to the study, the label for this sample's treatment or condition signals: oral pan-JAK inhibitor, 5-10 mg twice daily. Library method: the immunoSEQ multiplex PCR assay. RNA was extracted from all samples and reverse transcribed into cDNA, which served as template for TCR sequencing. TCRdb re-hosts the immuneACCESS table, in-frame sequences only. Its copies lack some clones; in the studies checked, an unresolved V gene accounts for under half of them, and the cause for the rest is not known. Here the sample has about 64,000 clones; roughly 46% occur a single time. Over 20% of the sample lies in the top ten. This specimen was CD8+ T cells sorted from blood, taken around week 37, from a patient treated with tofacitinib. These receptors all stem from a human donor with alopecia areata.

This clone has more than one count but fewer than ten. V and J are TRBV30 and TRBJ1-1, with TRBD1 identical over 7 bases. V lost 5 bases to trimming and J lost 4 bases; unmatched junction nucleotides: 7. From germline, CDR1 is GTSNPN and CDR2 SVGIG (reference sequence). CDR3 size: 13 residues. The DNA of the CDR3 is TGTGCCTGGGGGCCAGGGGGGAGCACTGAAGCTTTCTTT. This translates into CAWGPGGSTEAFF. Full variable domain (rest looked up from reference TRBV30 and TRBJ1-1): SQTIHQWPATLVQPVGSPLSLECTVEGTSNPNLYWYRQAAGRGLQLLFYSVGIGQISSEVPQNLSASRPQDRQFILSSKKLLLSDSGFYLCAWGPGGSTEAFFGQGTRLTVV.

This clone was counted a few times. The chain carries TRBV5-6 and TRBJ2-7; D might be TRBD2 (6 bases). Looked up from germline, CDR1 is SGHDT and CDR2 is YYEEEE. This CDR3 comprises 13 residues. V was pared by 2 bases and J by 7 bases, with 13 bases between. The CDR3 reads CASSLGIAGEQYF. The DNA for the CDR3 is TGTGCCAGCAGCTTAGGTATCGCGGGAGAGCAGTACTTC.

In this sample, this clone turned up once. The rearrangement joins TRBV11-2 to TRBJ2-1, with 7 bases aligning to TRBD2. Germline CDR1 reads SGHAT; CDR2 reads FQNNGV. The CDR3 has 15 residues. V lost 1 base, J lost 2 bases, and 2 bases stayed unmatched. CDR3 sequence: CASSLGAGAYNEQFF. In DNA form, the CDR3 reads TGTGCCAGCAGCTTAGGTGCGGGGGCCTACAATGAGCAGTTCTTC.

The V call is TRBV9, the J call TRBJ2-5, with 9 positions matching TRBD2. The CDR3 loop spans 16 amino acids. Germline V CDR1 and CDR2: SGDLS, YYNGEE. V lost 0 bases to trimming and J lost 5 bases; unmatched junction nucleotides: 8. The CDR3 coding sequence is TGTGCCAGCAGCGTAGGGGGCGGGAGGGCCTCGGAGACCCAGTACTTC. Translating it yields CASSVGGGRASETQYF.

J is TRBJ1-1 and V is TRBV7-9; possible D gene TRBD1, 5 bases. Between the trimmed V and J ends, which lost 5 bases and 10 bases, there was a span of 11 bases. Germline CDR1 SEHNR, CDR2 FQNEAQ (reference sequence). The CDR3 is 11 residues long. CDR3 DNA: TGTGCCAGCAGCCAGCAGGGTCCAGCTTTCTTT. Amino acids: CASSQQGPAFF.

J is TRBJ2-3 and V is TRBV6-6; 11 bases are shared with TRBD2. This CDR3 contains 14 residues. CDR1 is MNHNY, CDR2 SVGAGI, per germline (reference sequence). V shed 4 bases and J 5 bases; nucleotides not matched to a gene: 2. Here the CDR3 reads CASSSLAGVDTQYF. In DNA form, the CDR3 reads TGTGCCAGCAGTTCACTAGCGGGAGTAGATACGCAGTATTTT.

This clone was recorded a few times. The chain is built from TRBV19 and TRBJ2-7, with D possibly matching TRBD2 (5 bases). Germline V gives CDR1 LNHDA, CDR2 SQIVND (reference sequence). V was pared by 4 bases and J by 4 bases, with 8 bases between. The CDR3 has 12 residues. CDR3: CASSSGGYEQYF. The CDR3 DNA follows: TGTGCCAGTAGTAGTGGAGGATACGAGCAGTACTTC.

CDR3 amino acids: CASSPIRGADQPQHF. The CDR3 region has the DNA TGTGCCAGCAGTCCCATCCGGGGCGCGGATCAGCCCCAGCATTTT. This chain connects TRBV28 to TRBJ1-5; D may be TRBD1 (5 bases). V shed 5 bases and J shed 5 bases, with 16 bases lying between them. Per germline, CDR1 MDHEN and CDR2 SYDVKM. This CDR3 contains 15 residues.

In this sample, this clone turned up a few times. CDR3 sequence reads: CASSYGVMDTENIQYF. The CDR3 DNA is TGTGCCAGCAGCTACGGGGTAATGGATACAGAAAACATTCAGTACTTC. The rearrangement uses TRBV7-2 and TRBJ2-4; tentatively, D is TRBD2 (5 bases). The CDR3 is made up of 16 amino acids. V lost 4 bases, J lost 5 bases, and 18 bases lay in between. CDR1 is SGHTA, CDR2 FQGNSA, per germline.

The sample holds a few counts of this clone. This CDR3 is CSAINYNEQFF. The CDR3 DNA reads TGCAGCGCAATCAATTACAATGAGCAGTTCTTC. The chain uses TRBV29-1 and TRBJ2-1, with D hard to call. Trimming shortened V by 7 bases and J by 4 bases, and 8 bases separated the two germline ends. In germline, CDR1 is SQVTM, CDR2 ANQGSEA. The CDR3 spans 11 residues.